Below, one T cell receptor (beta chain) is given with its context. Amplification used 60 Vbeta primers and 13 Jbeta primers. In the source study's methods: Later, an analysis found 80 million or so unique TCR beta chains, and about 9.9 million of these were shared. Some clones are missing from TCRdb's copy, which holds only in-frame ones; the method was immunoSEQ multiplex PCR. V and J calls and clone size come straight from that table; D and trimming were deduced from the DNA. The repertoire table contains tens of thousands of clones. The source of the sample is a study of cytomegalovirus exposure and HLA in healthy donors. Trimming pared 5 bases from V and 4 bases from J, leaving 8 bases between. The CDR3 totals 13 residues. Germline V lookup: CDR1 KGHSH, CDR2 LQKENI.

The TCR was taken from a woman between 40 and 50 years old in good health and CMV-seronegative. The sample comprised PBMCs. The rearrangement links TRBV18 to TRBJ2-2; a weak D match, TRBD1 (5 bases). Here the CDR3 DNA reads TGTGCCAGCTCAGGGGCCCCCACCGGGGAGCTGTTTTTT. This encodes CASSGAPTGELFF.